The 10 T cell receptor beta chains reported below all come from one sample, sequenced in a study of blood T cell repertoires in COVID-19. TCRdb keeps only in-frame clones here, not all; method: immunoSEQ multiplex PCR. This sample yields under 200,000 clones, of which about four fifths are seen a single time; approximately 6.9% belongs to the top ten. What was sequenced was peripheral blood. Every receptor here comes from a man between 60 and 75 years old with acute or convalescent COVID-19.

The rearrangement links TRBV7-8 to TRBJ1-5; 7 bases are shared with TRBD1. The CDR3 length is 14 residues. The germline V gene encodes CDR1 SGHVS and CDR2 FQNEAQ. Germline trimming cut 5 bases from V and 1 base from J; bases unmatched to any gene: 2. The CDR3 DNA follows: TGTGCCAGCAGCAGGGGGCCGAGCAATCAGCCCCAGCATTTT. The encoded protein is CASSRGPSNQPQHF.

This clone was seen a handful of times. J is TRBJ1-5 and V is TRBV5-1; 7 nucleotides line up with TRBD1. This CDR3 has 15 residues. After removal of 1 base from V and 8 bases from J, the junction contained 9 bases not matched to a gene. Germline V gene data show CDR1 as SGHRS and CDR2 as YFSETQ. CDR3 amino acids: CASSLNGQAEKPQHF. CDR3 in DNA: TGCGCCAGCAGCTTGAACGGACAGGCGGAGAAGCCCCAGCATTTT.

The CDR3 DNA sequence: TGCAGTGCTAGTTCGGGTCCTCTCTCCACTGAAGCTTTCTTT. Translated: CSASSGPLSTEAFF. The chain joins TRBV20-1 to TRBJ1-1; D gene ambiguous. Looked up from germline, CDR1 is DFQATT and CDR2 is SNEGSKA (reference sequence). The CDR3 spans 14 residues. Trimming left V 3 bases short and J 4 bases short, with 15 bases between.

V and J are TRBV5-1 and TRBJ1-2; D is perhaps TRBD1 (5 bases). Trimming took off 0 bases at V and 8 bases at J, with 11 bases between the two ends. The CDR3 consists of 13 residues. The germline gives CDR1 SGHRS, CDR2 YFSETQ. CDR3 residues: CASSLERAGGYTF. The CDR3 DNA follows: TGCGCCAGCAGCTTGGAAAGGGCAGGGGGCTACACCTTC.

CDR3 residues: CASSNRRGLQPQHF. Written as DNA, the CDR3 is TGTGCCAGCAGCAACCGCAGGGGGCTTCAGCCCCAGCATTTT. The gene calls are TRBV6-5 and TRBJ1-5, with 8 bases fitting TRBD1. This CDR3 has 14 residues. J lost 6 bases, V lost 6 bases, and 7 bases had no gene match. CDR1 and CDR2 (germline): MNHEY, SVGAGI.

V usage is TRBV9 and J usage is TRBJ1-1; 8 nucleotides line up with TRBD1. This CDR3 spans 15 amino acids. The junction had 5 bases not matched to a gene; V was cut back by 4 bases and J by 0 bases. In germline, CDR1 is SGDLS, CDR2 YYNGEE. CDR3 nucleotide sequence: TGTGCCAGCAGCCCCCGACAGGGGTTGAACACTGAAGCTTTCTTT. It codes for CASSPRQGLNTEAFF.

The chain is built from TRBV7-2 and TRBJ1-5; 9 bases line up with TRBD1. The CDR3 is 14 amino acids. The V and J ends lost 4 bases and 5 bases, in that order; junction bases with no gene match: 3. Germline V gene sequence: CDR1 SGHTA, CDR2 FQGNSA. Here the CDR3 reads CASSSRQGDQPQHF. The CDR3 region has the DNA TGTGCCAGCAGCTCGAGACAGGGGGATCAGCCCCAGCATTTT.

This clone was seen more than once but under ten times. This chain uses TRBV5-4 with TRBJ2-2; D is unresolved. In germline, CDR1 is SGHNT, CDR2 YYREEE (reference sequence). Between the trimmed V and J ends, which lost 0 bases and 9 bases, there was a span of 12 bases. This CDR3 has 14 residues. In DNA form, the CDR3 reads TGTGCCAGCAGCTTGGGGAATGGCGGAAGGGAGCTGTTTTTT. This codes for CASSLGNGGRELFF.

The V gene is TRBV3-1 (or the pseudogene TRBV3-2), the J gene TRBJ2-4; 14 positions match TRBD2. This CDR3 region has 15 residues. Trimming cost V 0 bases and J 12 bases; bases outside gene matches: 4. Germline V gives CDR1 LGHDT, CDR2 YNNKEL (reference sequence). The CDR3 nucleotides read TGTGCCAGCAGCCAAGAGACTAGCGGGAGGGCAACTCAGTACTTC. It encodes CASSQETSGRATQYF.

J is TRBJ2-3 and V is TRBV13; TRBD2 aligns across 9 bases. This CDR3 has 16 residues. The trim removed 4 bases at V and 7 bases at J, leaving 12 bases unmatched. In germline, CDR1 is PRHDT, CDR2 FYEKMQ (reference sequence). This chain's CDR3 is CASSSTQRGVVYTQYF. CDR3 nucleotides: TGTGCCAGCAGCTCAACCCAGCGGGGGGTAGTTTATACGCAGTATTTT.